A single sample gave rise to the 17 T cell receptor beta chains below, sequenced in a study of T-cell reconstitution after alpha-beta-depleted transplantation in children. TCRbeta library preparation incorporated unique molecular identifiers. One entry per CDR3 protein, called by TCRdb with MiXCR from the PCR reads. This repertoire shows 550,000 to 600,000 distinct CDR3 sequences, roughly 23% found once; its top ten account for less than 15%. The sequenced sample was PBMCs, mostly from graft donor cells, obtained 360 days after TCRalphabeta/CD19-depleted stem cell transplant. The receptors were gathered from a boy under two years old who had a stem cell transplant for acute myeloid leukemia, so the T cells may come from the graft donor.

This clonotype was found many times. CDR3 sequence: CASQSPSGANVLTF. CDR3 coding DNA: TGTGCCAGCCAGAGCCCCTCTGGGGCCAACGTCCTGACTTTC. V and J are TRBV6-2 or TRBV6-3 and TRBJ2-6, with D uncertain. Germline CDR1 MNHEY, CDR2 SVGEGT. V was pared by 8 bases and J by 0 bases, with 8 bases between. The CDR3 has 14 residues.

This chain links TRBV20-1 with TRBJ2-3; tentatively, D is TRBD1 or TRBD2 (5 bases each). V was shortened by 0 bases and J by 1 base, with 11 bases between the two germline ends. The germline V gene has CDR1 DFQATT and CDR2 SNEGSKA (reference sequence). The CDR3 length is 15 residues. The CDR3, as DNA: TGCAGTGCTAGAGATATGGGGGTCGGCACAGATACGCAGTATTTT. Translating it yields CSARDMGVGTDTQYF.

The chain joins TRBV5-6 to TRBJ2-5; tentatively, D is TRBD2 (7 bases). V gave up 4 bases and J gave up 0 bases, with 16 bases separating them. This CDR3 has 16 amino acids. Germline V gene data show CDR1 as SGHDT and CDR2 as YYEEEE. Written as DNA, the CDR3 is TGTGCCAGCAGCCCTACGGGGGGCCTGTACCAAGAGACCCAGTACTTC. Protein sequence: CASSPTGGLYQETQYF.

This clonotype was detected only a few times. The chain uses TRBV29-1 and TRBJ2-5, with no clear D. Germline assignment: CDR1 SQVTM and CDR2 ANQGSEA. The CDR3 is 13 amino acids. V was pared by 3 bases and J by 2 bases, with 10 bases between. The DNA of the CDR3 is TGCAGCGTTGAGTGGCCGCTACAAGAGACCCAGTACTTC. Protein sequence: CSVEWPLQETQYF.

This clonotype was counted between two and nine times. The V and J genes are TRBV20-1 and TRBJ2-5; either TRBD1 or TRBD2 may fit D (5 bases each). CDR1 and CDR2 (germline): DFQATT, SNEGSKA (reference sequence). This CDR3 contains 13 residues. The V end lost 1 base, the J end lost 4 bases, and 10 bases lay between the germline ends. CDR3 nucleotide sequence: TGCAGTGCTAGAGCGGGGCCAGCAGAGACCCAGTACTTC. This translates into CSARAGPAETQYF.

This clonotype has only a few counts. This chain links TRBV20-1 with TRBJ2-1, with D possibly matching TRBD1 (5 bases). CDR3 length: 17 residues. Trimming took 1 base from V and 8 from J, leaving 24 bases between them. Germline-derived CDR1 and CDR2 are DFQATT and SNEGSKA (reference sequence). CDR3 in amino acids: CSARGFQGRSAPDEQFF. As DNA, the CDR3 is TGCAGTGCTAGAGGGTTTCAGGGCAGGAGTGCTCCTGATGAGCAGTTCTTC.

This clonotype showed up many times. The DNA of the CDR3 is TGTGCCAGCAGCTTGGAGGGACAGGGGATTAACAATGAGCAGTTCTTC. The encoded protein is CASSLEGQGINNEQFF. V is TRBV5-6 and J is TRBJ2-1, with TRBD1 identical over 10 bases. Germline lookup yields CDR1 SGHDT and CDR2 YYEEEE. The CDR3 covers 16 residues. Trimming removed 0 bases from V and 5 bases from J; junction bases left unmatched: 5.

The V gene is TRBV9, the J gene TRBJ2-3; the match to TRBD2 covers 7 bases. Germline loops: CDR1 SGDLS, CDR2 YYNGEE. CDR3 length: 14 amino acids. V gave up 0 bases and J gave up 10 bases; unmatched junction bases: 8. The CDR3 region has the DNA TGTGCCAGCAGCGTAGTTCGGAACGCGGGGGCGCAGTATTTT. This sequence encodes CASSVVRNAGAQYF.

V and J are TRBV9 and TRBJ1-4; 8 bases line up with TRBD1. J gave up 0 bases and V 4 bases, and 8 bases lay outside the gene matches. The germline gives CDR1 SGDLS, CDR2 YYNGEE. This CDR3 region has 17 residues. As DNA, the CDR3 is TGTGCCAGCAGCCCTAGACAGGGGTTCGCAACTAATGAAAAACTGTTTTTT. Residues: CASSPRQGFATNEKLFF.

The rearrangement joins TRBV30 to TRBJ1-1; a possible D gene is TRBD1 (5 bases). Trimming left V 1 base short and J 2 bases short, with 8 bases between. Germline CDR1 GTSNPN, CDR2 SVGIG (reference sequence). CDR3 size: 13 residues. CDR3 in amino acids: CAWSERGNTEAFF. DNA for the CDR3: TGTGCCTGGAGTGAAAGGGGTAACACTGAAGCTTTCTTT.

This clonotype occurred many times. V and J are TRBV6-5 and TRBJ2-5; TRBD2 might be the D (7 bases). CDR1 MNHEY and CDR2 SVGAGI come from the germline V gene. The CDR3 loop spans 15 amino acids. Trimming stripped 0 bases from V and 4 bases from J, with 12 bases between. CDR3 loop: CASSYSRGGGETQYF. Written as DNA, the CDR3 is TGTGCCAGCAGTTACTCGAGGGGGGGAGGAGAGACCCAGTACTTC.

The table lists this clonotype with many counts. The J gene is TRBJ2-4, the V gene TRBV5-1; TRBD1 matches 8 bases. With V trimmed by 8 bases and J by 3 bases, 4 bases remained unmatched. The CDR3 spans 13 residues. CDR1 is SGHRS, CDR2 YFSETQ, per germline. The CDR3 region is CARWTGRKNIQYF. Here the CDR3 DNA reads TGCGCCAGGTGGACAGGGCGCAAAAACATTCAGTACTTC.

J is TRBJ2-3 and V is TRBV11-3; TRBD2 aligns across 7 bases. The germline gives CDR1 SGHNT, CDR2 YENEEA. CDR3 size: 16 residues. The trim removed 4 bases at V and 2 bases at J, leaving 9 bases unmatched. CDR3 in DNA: TGTGCCAGCAGCTCGGGACTACTTTACAACACAGATACGCAGTATTTT. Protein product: CASSSGLLYNTDTQYF. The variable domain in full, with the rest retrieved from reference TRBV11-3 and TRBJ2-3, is EAGVVQSPRYKIIEKKQPVAFWCNPISGHNTLYWYLQNLGQGPELLIRYENEEAVDDSQLPKDRFSAERLKGVDSTLKIQPAELGDSAVYLCASSSGLLYNTDTQYFGPGTRLTVL.

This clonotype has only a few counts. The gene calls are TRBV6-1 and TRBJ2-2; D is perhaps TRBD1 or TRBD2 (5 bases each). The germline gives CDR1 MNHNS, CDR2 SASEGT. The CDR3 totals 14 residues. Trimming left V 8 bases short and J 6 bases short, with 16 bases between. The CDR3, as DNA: TGTGCCAGCGCCCCCCTCCAGGGAGCCGGGGAGCTGTTTTTT. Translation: CASAPLQGAGELFF.

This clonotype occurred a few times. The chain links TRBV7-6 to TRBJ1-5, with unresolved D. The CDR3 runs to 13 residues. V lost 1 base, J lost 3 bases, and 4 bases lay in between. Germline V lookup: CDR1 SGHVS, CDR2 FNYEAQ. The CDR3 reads CASSLDDNQPQHF. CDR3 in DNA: TGTGCCAGCAGCTTAGACGACAATCAGCCCCAGCATTTT.

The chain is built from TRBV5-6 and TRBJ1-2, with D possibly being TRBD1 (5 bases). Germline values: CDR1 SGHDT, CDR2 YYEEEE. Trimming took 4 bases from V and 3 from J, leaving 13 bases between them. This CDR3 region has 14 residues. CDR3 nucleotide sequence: TGTGCCAGCAGCGAGCCTGGGACTGACTATGGCTACACCTTC. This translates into CASSEPGTDYGYTF. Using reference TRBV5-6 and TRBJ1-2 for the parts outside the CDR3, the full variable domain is DAGVTQSPTHLIKTRGQQVTLRCSPKSGHDTVSWYQQALGQGPQFIFQYYEEEERQRGNFPDRFSGHQFPNYSSELNVNALLLGDSALYLCASSEPGTDYGYTFGSGTRLTVV.

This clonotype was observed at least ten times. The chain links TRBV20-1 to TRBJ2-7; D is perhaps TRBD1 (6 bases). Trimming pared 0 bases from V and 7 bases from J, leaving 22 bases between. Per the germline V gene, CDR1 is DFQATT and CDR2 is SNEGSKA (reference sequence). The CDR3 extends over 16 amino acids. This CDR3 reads CSARDQQGLGVREQYF. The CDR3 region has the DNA TGCAGTGCTAGAGACCAACAGGGTTTAGGGGTGAGAGAGCAGTACTTC.